This entry lists 8 T cell receptor beta chains sequenced from one sample in a study of blood T cell repertoires in COVID-19. Profiled with immunoSEQ multiplex PCR; TCRdb holds only in-frame clones, not every one. The table shows 200,000 to 250,000 clones, with 86% occurring only once. The sequenced sample was peripheral blood. These receptors were collected from an elderly man with acute or convalescent COVID-19.

The chain uses TRBV29-1 and TRBJ1-4; perhaps TRBD1 as D (6 bases). The germline V gene has CDR1 SQVTM and CDR2 ANQGSEA. Between the trimmed V and J ends, which lost 5 bases and 3 bases, there was a span of 10 bases. The CDR3 loop spans 13 amino acids. The CDR3 is CSVLGTPNEKLFF. CDR3 nucleotides: TGCAGCGTTCTAGGGACACCTAATGAAAAACTGTTTTTT.

This clone showed up just a few times. This chain links TRBV2 with TRBJ1-1; D uncertain. CDR1 and CDR2 (germline): SNHLY, FYNNEI. This CDR3 region has 16 residues. V lost 10 bases and J 1 base, leaving 22 bases between the germline ends. CDR3: CATKGDGPGKNTEAFF. The CDR3 region has the DNA TGTGCCACCAAGGGAGACGGCCCCGGAAAGAACACTGAAGCTTTCTTT.

The sample holds one count of this clone. The J gene is TRBJ1-6, the V gene TRBV5-4; 8 bases map to TRBD1. This CDR3 region has 15 residues. Germline V gene lookup returns CDR1 SGHNT and CDR2 YYREEE (reference sequence). V lost 4 bases, J lost 6 bases, and 6 bases stayed unmatched. CDR3: CASSTRTGSNSPLHF. CDR3 in DNA: TGTGCCAGCAGCACCCGGACAGGGAGTAATTCACCCCTCCACTTT. Together with reference TRBV5-4 and TRBJ1-6, the CDR3 gives the full variable domain: ETGVTQSPTHLIKTRGQQVTLRCSSQSGHNTVSWYQQALGQGPQFIFQYYREEENGRGNFPPRFSGLQFPNYSSELNVNALELDDSALYLCASSTRTGSNSPLHFGNGTRLTVT.

Turning to this clone: The sample has other DNA sequences that encode this CDR3 too. The V and J genes are TRBV18 and TRBJ1-4; TRBD1 agrees at 8 bases. This CDR3 contains 14 residues. The V gene end was trimmed by 6 bases and the J gene end by 4 bases; junction bases not matched to a gene: 4. Germline V gives CDR1 KGHSH, CDR2 LQKENI. The CDR3 reads CASSPDRVNEKLFF. The CDR3 nucleotides are TGTGCCAGCTCCCCGGACAGGGTTAATGAAAAACTGTTTTTT.

The table lists this clone with a few counts. The chain is built from TRBV7-9 and TRBJ1-2, with TRBD1 as a possible D gene (5 bases). Per germline, CDR1 SEHNR and CDR2 FQNEAQ (reference sequence). The ends were cut back, 8 bases at V and 4 bases at J, with 17 bases in the middle. The CDR3 sequence is 14 residues long. This chain's CDR3 is CASVGGLGLYGYTF. CDR3 in DNA: TGTGCCAGCGTCGGGGGTTTAGGGCTCTATGGCTACACCTTC.

This clone has a handful of counts. The CDR3 DNA reads as TGTGCCAGCAGTTTATCTCTGGGAAACACCATATATTTT. Its protein is CASSLSLGNTIYF. The V gene is TRBV27, the J gene TRBJ1-3; D not certain. V lost 0 bases and J lost 4, with 4 bases in between. CDR1 MNHEY and CDR2 SMNVEV come from the germline V gene (reference sequence). CDR3 length: 13 residues.

The V gene is TRBV29-1, the J gene TRBJ2-5; perhaps TRBD1 as D (6 bases). The germline V gene has CDR1 SQVTM and CDR2 ANQGSEA. This CDR3 region has 13 residues. V was clipped by 7 bases and J by 0 bases, with 12 bases between them. Written as DNA, the CDR3 is TGCAGCGGTGGACAGAGCAACCAAGAGACCCAGTACTTC. Amino acid sequence: CSGGQSNQETQYF.

V and J are TRBV12-1 and TRBJ1-6. TRBV12-1 is a recognized pseudogene. The CDR3 runs 14 residues. This CDR3 is CASSRLGGASPLHF. The DNA of the CDR3 is TGTGCCAGCAGCCGCCTTGGCGGAGCTTCACCCCTCCACTTT.